This T cell receptor beta chain appears in the sequencing data of a study of Ad26.COV2.S vaccination and SARS-CoV-2 variants. Across the whole study: Administration of Ad26.COV2.S was intramuscular, either once or twice 56 days apart. Study results and limitations: Greater spike-specific TCR breadth was seen in vaccine recipients than in placebo recipients. Overall T cell responses may have been underestimated by the analyses of TCR breadth and depth.

This table comes from immunoSEQ multiplex PCR, and its TCRdb copy is limited to in-frame clones, with some not included. The sample lists roughly 350,000 clones; 80% to 90% were seen once. CDR1 and CDR2 from the germline V gene are MNHNS and SASEGT. This CDR3 spans 12 amino acids. V was shortened by 0 bases and J by 11 bases, with 9 bases between the two germline ends. On this clone: Its target is not known.

As to treatment: around 19 received Ad26.COV2.S at low or high dose, single or two shots; 5 received placebo; per-sample allocation not given. Sampling took place 63 days after the first vaccine or placebo injection. The clonotype comes from a person between 18 and 65 years old who received the Ad26.COV2.S COVID-19 vaccine or a placebo. This chain links TRBV6-1 with TRBJ2-3, with D perhaps TRBD2 (5 bases). The sequenced sample was peripheral blood, obtained in a trial of Ad26.COV2.S vaccine versus placebo. CDR3 region: CASSEAIGVQYF. The CDR3 DNA reads TGTGCCAGCAGTGAAGCCATCGGGGTGCAGTATTTT.